The clone carrying this T cell receptor (beta chain) was counted at least ten times. This sample is part of a study of regulatory T cells in long-lasting Graves disease. The CDR3 runs to 15 residues. Trimming removed 2 bases at V and 7 bases at J, with 15 bases between. Germline CDR1 is MNHNS and CDR2 is SASEGT. Relying on iRepertoire HTBI primers and Arm-PCR of CDR3 regions, the team built TCR beta libraries. MiXCR, run by TCRdb on the multiplex PCR reads, gives a single entry per CDR3 protein. The data show around 470,000 distinct CDR3 sequences, about 15% seen once. As for time point: newly diagnosed GD, antithyroid drugs for less than 3 months. PBMC-derived RNA was used for the TCR library. This same sample was also part of a study on T cells in Graves' hyperthyroidism and ophthalmopathy.

Sample: peripheral blood mononuclear cells (PBMCs), taken at new diagnosis, from a patient treated with antithyroid drugs. V usage is TRBV6-1 and J usage is TRBJ1-5; D not certain. The receptor's source is a woman aged 50 to 65 with Graves disease. The CDR3 DNA sequence: TGTGCCAGCAGTGAATTACAGCCGCACGTACAGCCCCAGCATTTT. This translates into CASSELQPHVQPQHF.